The TCR beta chain under discussion was sequenced for a study of regulatory T cells in long-lasting Graves disease. In germline, CDR1 is SGHKS, CDR2 YYEKEE (reference sequence). The CDR3 is 16 residues long. Trimming took 4 bases from V and 7 from J; bases not matched to a gene: 10. Time point noted: newly diagnosed GD, antithyroid drugs for less than 3 months. Researchers made the TCR library from RNA that was extracted from PBMCs. For TCR beta, libraries came from iRepertoire HTBI primers and Arm-PCR of CDR3 regions. TCRdb analysed the multiplex PCR reads with MiXCR anew, one entry per CDR3 protein. The table shows 560,000 or so distinct CDR3 sequences, with 15% to 20% occurring only once. The same sample was also studied in work on T cells in Graves' hyperthyroidism and ophthalmopathy.

The V and J genes are TRBV5-5 and TRBJ1-5; TRBD1 matches 11 bases. The material sequenced was peripheral blood mononuclear cells (PBMCs), taken at new diagnosis, from a patient treated with antithyroid drugs. The receptor was isolated from a man aged 18 to 29 with Graves disease. CDR3 coding DNA: TGTGCCAGCAGCCCGCCGGGACAGGGGGTTTTACAGCCCCAGCATTTT. Its translation is CASSPPGQGVLQPQHF.